This TCR beta chain was observed in a study of neoadjuvant anti-PD-1 for oral cavity cancer. Study at large: Around day 43, patients without progression received a fourth nivolumab dose before surgery.

Produced via immunoSEQ multiplex PCR; TCRdb's table is partial and in-frame only. Here the sample spans roughly 14,000 clones, about two thirds being singletons. As to time point: after neoadjuvant nivolumab, at surgical resection. Patients had HPV-negative, locally advanced oral cavity squamous cell carcinoma. CDR1 SNHLY and CDR2 FYNNEI come from the germline V gene. V was pared by 4 bases and J by 1 base, with 3 bases of the junction left unmatched. This CDR3 has 15 residues. The material sequenced was PBMCs, taken after nivolumab (anti-PD-1) treatment. The sequence derives from a person between 40 and 80 years old with oral cavity squamous cell carcinoma. This rearrangement joins TRBV2 to TRBJ2-5; 10 bases align to TRBD1. CDR3 nucleotides: TGTGCCAGCAGTGCTAGGACAGGGGGCCAAGAGACCCAGTACTTC. This gives the protein CASSARTGGQETQYF.